These 5 T cell receptor beta chains were sequenced from one sample in a study of CD8 T cells in Susac syndrome. Random hexamers primed reverse transcription of about 0.45 to 1 ug RNA. From the immunoSEQ multiplex PCR reads, TCRdb called clonotypes with MiXCR, one entry per CDR3 protein. The table lists tens of thousands of distinct CDR3 sequences, about 94% of them singletons. Sequencing was carried out using CD8+ T cells from PBMCs. These receptors were taken from a human donor with multiple sclerosis.

This chain joins TRBV28 and TRBJ2-7, with TRBD1 as a possible D gene (6 bases). The CDR3 runs 15 residues. The ends were cut back, 6 bases at V and 5 bases at J, with 20 bases in the middle. Per germline, CDR1 MDHEN and CDR2 SYDVKM. The CDR3 protein is CASSQRQVVVNEQYF. CDR3 nucleotides: TGTGCCAGCAGCCAGAGACAGGTGGTGGTTAACGAGCAGTACTTC. Full variable domain (rest looked up from reference TRBV28 and TRBJ2-7): DVKVTQSSRYLVKRTGEKVFLECVQDMDHENMFWYRQDPGLGLRLIYFSYDVKMKEKGDIPEGYSVSREKKERFSLILESASTNQTSMYLCASSQRQVVVNEQYFGPGTRLTVT.

This clonotype occurred once. The chain recombines TRBV13 with TRBJ2-5; 7 nucleotides align to TRBD2. Germline CDR1 is PRHDT and CDR2 is FYEKMQ (reference sequence). Trimming cost V 1 base and J 2 bases; bases outside gene matches: 10. This CDR3 comprises 17 residues. The CDR3 DNA reads TGTGCCAGCAGCTTAGAGCGCGGGAGCATCGATCAAGAGACCCAGTACTTC. Protein sequence: CASSLERGSIDQETQYF.

The chain combines TRBV7-9 with TRBJ2-7; D is ambiguous. This CDR3 contains 13 residues. Per the germline V gene, CDR1 is SEHNR and CDR2 is FQNEAQ (reference sequence). V lost 6 bases and J lost 2, with 11 bases in between. DNA of the CDR3: TGTGCCAGCAGTCCTTTAGCAGCCTACGAGCAGTACTTC. Residues: CASSPLAAYEQYF.

The V gene is TRBV7-9, the J gene TRBJ1-2; 7 nucleotides line up with TRBD1. The CDR3 sequence is 14 residues long. CDR1 and CDR2 from the germline V gene are SEHNR and FQNEAQ (reference sequence). Losses at the gene ends were 5 bases for V and 4 bases for J; bases not matched to a gene: 7. The CDR3 reads CASSPTGHGYGYTF. For the CDR3, the DNA is TGTGCCAGCAGCCCGACAGGGCATGGCTATGGCTACACCTTC.

The V gene is TRBV30, the J gene TRBJ1-1; maybe TRBD1 (6 bases). Deletions cut 4 bases from V and 4 bases from J, with 7 bases between. CDR3 size: 11 residues. In germline, CDR1 is GTSNPN, CDR2 SVGIG (reference sequence). CDR3 protein: CAWKGGTEAFF. CDR3 DNA: TGTGCCTGGAAGGGGGGCACTGAAGCTTTCTTT.